The sequence of this TCR beta chain was determined in a study of Graves' ophthalmopathy and Graves' hyperthyroidism (dated by TCRdb to between 2017 and 2018). About the study as a whole: Peripheral blood was collected before any treatment was given, at the time of initial diagnosis. After sampling, hyperthyroidism patients received methimazole starting at 30 mg daily, and ophthalmopathy patients received high-dose intravenous methylprednisolone. The study used signatures of the TCR beta repertoire to tell Graves' ophthalmopathy apart from Graves' hyperthyroidism and to predict which patients would progress to ophthalmopathy. An independent validation cohort was composed of 18 to 20 hyperthyroidism patients and roughly 16 patients who later progressed from hyperthyroidism to ophthalmopathy. T-cell repertoires of thyroid tissue and blood were compared in more than 5 hyperthyroidism patients. In total, some 140 blood samples were TCR-sequenced: under 45 ophthalmopathy, 80 or so hyperthyroidism and approximately 17 hyperthyroidism-to-ophthalmopathy patients. For training and testing, the 100 or so patients in the discovery cohort were randomly divided in a 7:3 ratio. To explore V-J signatures distinguishing ophthalmopathy from hyperthyroidism, a discovery set of approximately 100 patients (about 41 ophthalmopathy, around 55 stable hyperthyroidism) was enrolled. On the study overall, not on this receptor specifically: No statistical method was used to predetermine the sample size, and group allocation was not hidden from the investigators. In validation, the model predicted ophthalmopathy progression with 55% to 71% sensitivity and less than 80% specificity; 12 predicted patients were CT-confirmed with GO in a median of around 6 months. In cross-validation, the 13-signature model distinguished ophthalmopathy from stable hyperthyroidism with roughly 90% sensitivity and almost 83% specificity, and in the test set the corresponding values were 80% and 75%. Among expanded thyroid clonotypes with frequency above 0.001, most also showed up in blood, which suggests that blood repertoires may reflect the thyroid immune response.

For repertoire sequencing, the TCR beta CDR3 regions were amplified from RNA transcripts. The first round of RT-PCR was done with HTBI primers and the Qiagen OneStep RT-PCR kit, and was followed by a second round of multiplex PCR, then size selection and purification. The libraries underwent paired-end sequencing with 100 bp reads on an Illumina HiSeq2000. Per the original workflow: SOAPnuke was used to process the reads, removing any read that contained adapters or uncalled bases, had a mean Phred below 15, or lacked an exact match to the constant primer or identifier. COPE v1.2.5 was used to merge high-quality paired reads. Each unique nucleotide sequence was defined as a clonotype, and clonotypes were aligned to IMGT TRB V, D and J references with MiTCR v1.1. The analysis was limited to V-J combinations with a frequency above 0.0001, which together covered just over 98% of the repertoires. For each V-J combination, a TCR clonal expansion and chaos score was defined as F50 clonal expansion divided by the chaos observed in the TCRdist matrix. Welch's t-statistics and random forest were used to narrow the features down to more than 10 V-J combinations, which were then fed into a naive Bayes classifier. The similarity between thyroid and blood repertoires was quantified using the Morisita-Horn index. The public reads were run again by TCRdb, first through fastp at Q25 and then through MiXCR, and only productive beta chains were kept. A single entry per CDR3 protein holds the most common genes and DNA from its merged rows. TCRdb's processing, not the authors' own work, is the source of the V and J calls. A total of nearly 400,000 distinct CDR3 sequences appear in this sample, about 18% of them only once. The top ten constitute roughly 1.5% of the sample.

This clonotype was observed at least ten times. Its specific antigen is unknown. Base qualities were left out, and no much larger clone turns up one base away. Ophthalmopathy patients were characterized by moderately to severely active disease, a Clinical Activity Score of at least 3, a NOSPECS grade of at least 4, and a disease duration under 3 months. Patients with other autoimmune diseases, uncontrolled infections, pregnancy or lactation were excluded from the study. Diagnosis was based on clinical symptoms, serum thyroxine, TRAb, thyroid ultrasound and orbital computed tomography. Ficoll-Paque density gradient centrifugation was used to isolate PBMCs from 8.5 to 10 ml of fresh peripheral blood. Trizol reagent was used to extract the total RNA, and its quality was then checked on an Agilent 2100 Bioanalyzer. CDR1 and CDR2, looked up from the germline V gene, are SGHTA and FQGNSA. CDR3 length: 18 amino acids, cysteine to phenylalanine. Only the CDR3 part of the read is kept: 54 bases, read in frame from the first base. The junction carries 24 bases between V and J, which are trimmed by 3 bases and 4 bases respectively.

The sequence derives from a woman in her late teens or twenties with Graves' ophthalmopathy. Donor details come from another sample of the same person, matched by shared clones. This sequence uses TRBV7-2 and TRBJ1-1, with the D gene not clear enough to name. Sample: peripheral blood. DNA sequence: TGTGCCAGCAGCTTCCGGGCCTTAATCCTTCTGGGTAGCACTGAAGCTTTCTTT. Protein translation: CASSFRALILLGSTEAFF.